The source of this TCR beta chain is a study of identical twins. Points on this clonotype: The antigen remains undetermined.

A single record per CDR3 protein comes from TCRdb applying MiXCR to the 5' RACE reads. The repertoire includes about 720,000 distinct CDR3 sequences, 15% to 20% of them detected once, and around 12% sits in the top ten. CDR3 length: 17 amino acids. J gave up 4 bases and V 0 bases, and 8 bases lay outside the gene matches. The V gene's germline CDR1 is KGHSH and CDR2 LQKENI. Study-wide points: Fewer insertions marked abundant cord blood beta clonotypes; young adult naive trended weakly, memory not at all.

There were only healthy Caucasians among the donors. The same data also went into a second study, on T cells expressing NK-cell markers.

This sequence originates from a woman aged 18 to 35 in good health. Sequences were obtained from PBMCs. J is TRBJ2-5 and V is TRBV18; the match to TRBD2 covers 10 bases. CDR3 bases: TGTGCCAGCTCACCACCGTCCAGCGGGAGGGCCTTAGAGACCCAGTACTTC. This gives the protein CASSPPSSGRALETQYF.